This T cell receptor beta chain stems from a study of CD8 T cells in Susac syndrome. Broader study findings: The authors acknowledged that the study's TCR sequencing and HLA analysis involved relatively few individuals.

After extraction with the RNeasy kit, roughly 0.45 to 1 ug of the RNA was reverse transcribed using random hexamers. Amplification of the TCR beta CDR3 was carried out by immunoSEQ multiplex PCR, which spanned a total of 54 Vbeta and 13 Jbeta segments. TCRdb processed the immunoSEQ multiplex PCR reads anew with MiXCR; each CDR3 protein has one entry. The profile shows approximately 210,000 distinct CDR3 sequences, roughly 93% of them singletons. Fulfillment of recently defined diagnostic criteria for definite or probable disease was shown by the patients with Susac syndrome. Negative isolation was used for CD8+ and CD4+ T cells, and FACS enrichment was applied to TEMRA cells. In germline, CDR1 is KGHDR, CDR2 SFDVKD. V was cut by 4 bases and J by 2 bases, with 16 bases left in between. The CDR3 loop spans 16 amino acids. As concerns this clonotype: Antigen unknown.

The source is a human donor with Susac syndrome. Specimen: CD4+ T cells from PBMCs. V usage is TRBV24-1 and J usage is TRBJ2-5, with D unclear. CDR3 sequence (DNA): TGTGCCACCAGTGAGTCCCGGTTGGCCGCTCAAGAGACCCAGTACTTC. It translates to CATSESRLAAQETQYF.